What follows are 3 T cell receptor beta chains derived from one specimen sequenced in a study of cytomegalovirus exposure and HLA in healthy donors. The PCR ran on 60 Vbeta and 13 Jbeta primers. Data came from immunoSEQ multiplex PCR; TCRdb stores just in-frame clones and leaves some out. The table lists 150,000 to 200,000 clones, 70% to 85% of them singletons, with 1.5% to 2% in the top ten. The specimen sequenced was PBMCs. These receptors all come from a woman between 25 and 40 years old in good health and CMV-seronegative.

The chain carries TRBV14 and TRBJ1-1, with D hard to call. This CDR3 region has 20 residues. V lost 4 bases, J lost 0 bases, and 27 bases lay in between. CDR1 is SGHDN, CDR2 FVKESK, per germline. CDR3 DNA sequence: TGTGCCAGCAGCCCGCAGAGGGCATTGGGAAAATATCCCATGAACACTGAAGCTTTCTTT. It codes for CASSPQRALGKYPMNTEAFF.

J is TRBJ2-7 and V is TRBV4-2, with 9 nucleotides matching TRBD2. Germline assignment: CDR1 LGHNA and CDR2 YNFKEQ. This CDR3 is built from 16 residues. The junction had 10 bases not matched to a gene; V was cut back by 1 base and J by 6 bases. The CDR3 bases are TGTGCCAGCAGCCAAGCTCCAGGTAGCGGGAGCTCCGAGCAGTACTTC. The encoded protein is CASSQAPGSGSSEQYF.

This chain links TRBV18 with TRBJ1-6; TRBD1 might be the D (5 bases). Per the germline V gene, CDR1 is KGHSH and CDR2 is LQKENI. V was shortened by 6 bases and J by 0 bases, with 12 bases between the two germline ends. CDR3 length equals 16 residues. The CDR3 DNA is TGTGCCAGCTCCGGGGGGAGGAGCTCCTATAATTCACCCCTCCACTTT. It translates to CASSGGRSSYNSPLHF.